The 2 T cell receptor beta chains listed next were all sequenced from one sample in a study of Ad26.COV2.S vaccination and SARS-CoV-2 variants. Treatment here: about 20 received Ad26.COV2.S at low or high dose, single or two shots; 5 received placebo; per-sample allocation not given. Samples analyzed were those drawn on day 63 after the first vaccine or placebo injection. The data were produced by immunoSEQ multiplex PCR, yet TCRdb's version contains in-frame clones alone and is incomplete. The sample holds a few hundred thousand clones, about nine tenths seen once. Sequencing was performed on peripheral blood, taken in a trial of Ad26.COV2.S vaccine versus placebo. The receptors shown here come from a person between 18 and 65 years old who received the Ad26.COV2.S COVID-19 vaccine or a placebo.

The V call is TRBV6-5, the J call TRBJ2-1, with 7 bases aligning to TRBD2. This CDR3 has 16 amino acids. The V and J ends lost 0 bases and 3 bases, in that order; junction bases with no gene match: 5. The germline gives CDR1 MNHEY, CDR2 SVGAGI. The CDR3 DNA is TGTGCCAGCAGTTACTCAGGGAGCGGGGTCTACAATGAGCAGTTCTTC. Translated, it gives CASSYSGSGVYNEQFF.

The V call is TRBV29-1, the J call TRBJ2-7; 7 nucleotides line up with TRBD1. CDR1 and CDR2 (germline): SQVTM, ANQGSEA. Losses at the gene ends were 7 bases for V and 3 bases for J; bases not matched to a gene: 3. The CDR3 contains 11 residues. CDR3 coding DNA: TGCAGCGGCCGGGACAGCTACGAGCAGTACTTC. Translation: CSGRDSYEQYF.